The source of this T cell receptor beta chain is a study of spatial heterogeneity in lung cancer (dated by TCRdb to between 2018 and 2021). Notes on the research overall: More beta-chain than alpha-chain transcripts were consistently detected, likely reflecting higher beta-chain transcript abundance. In the raw uncorrected reads, each unique combination of TCR and UMI appeared more than ten times on average. TCR alpha and beta repertoires were quantitatively compared across multiple tumor regions, matched nontumor lung and blood in non-small cell lung cancer. The study linked features of the TCR repertoire to counts of nonsynonymous mutations, which were determined by whole-exome sequencing of tumor tissue. Both alpha and beta chains were TCR-sequenced in samples taken at surgery, namely 220 tumor regions, fewer than 80 matched nontumor lung samples and roughly 56 PBMC samples.

The library was built by means of 5' RACE. Sequenced on a NextSeq 500. In the TCR library protocol, a unique molecular identifier was attached to each TCR cDNA molecule so that PCR and sequencing errors could be corrected. In the source study's methods: Decombinator tools were used for TCR identification, UMI-based error correction and CDR3 extraction. TCRs above a frequency of 2 per 1,000, corresponding to the top 1% of the tumor frequency distribution, were defined as expanded. Renyi diversity was computed with the R vegan package after each repertoire had been subsampled 100 times to 5,000 TCRs. To build CDR3 similarity networks, amino acid triplet string-kernel similarity was used, and CDR3s were connected when their pairwise similarity was above 0.82. TCRdb ran its own pipeline on the public reads, namely fastp trimming at Q25 and MiXCR clone calling, and kept in-frame beta chains. Every distinct CDR3 protein forms one entry, paired with its most common genes and DNA. TCRdb, not the original authors, processed these V and J calls. The sample table shows tens of thousands of distinct CDR3 sequences, and 3.5% to 5.5% are seen once. The leading ten clones occupy less than 45% of the sample.

Compared with the rest of its sample, this clonotype is medium-sized (0.01 to 0.1%). There is no known antigen for this receptor. No base quality values were provided; no much bigger clone lies one nucleotide off. Looking up the germline V gene yields CDR1 SQVTM and CDR2 ANQGSEA. V and J lose 6 bases and 6 bases, and a span of 12 bases separates them. The CDR3 contains 11 residues, cysteine and phenylalanine counted. CDR3 DNA only is kept here, 33 bases in frame from base 1. Per the publication, the time point label means: sample taken at primary tumor resection. Whole RNA extracted from tumor and nontumor lung tissue, or from cryopreserved PBMC samples, was used for TCR sequencing without cell sorting. The donors were approximately 70 patients from the lung TRACERx cohort who had early-stage, untreated non-small cell lung cancer. Only patients with enough RNA available from two or more tumor regions were chosen for TCR sequencing.

The full study reports these points: Ubiquitous expanded tumor TCRs were found in blood more often at tumor resection than at routine follow-up. Additional single-cell paired TCR alpha and beta sequencing was considered necessary to confirm, at a functional level, the hypothesis that regional TCRs recognize regional mutations.

The receptor was isolated from a male donor with early-stage non-small cell lung cancer. The material sequenced was PBMCs, taken at surgery. The sequence links TRBV29-1 to TRBJ2-7; too little of a D gene remains to name it. The CDR3 reads as follows: CSVQAYSEQYF. The bases read TGCAGCGTCCAGGCCTACTCCGAGCAGTACTTC.